This T cell receptor beta chain was identified during a study of PD-1 blockade in classical Hodgkin lymphoma. About the research overall: On a schedule of every 2 weeks, patients received nivolumab 3 mg/kg intravenously. General study points: Exclusion was the outcome for patients who began nivolumab under 1 year after ASCT. The study reported lower baseline TCR diversity in newly diagnosed patients than in healthy donors. Baseline diversity was lower in partial responders and progressors than complete responders.

Germline values: CDR1 SGDLS, CDR2 YYNGEE. J gave up 4 bases and V 3 bases, and 7 bases lay outside the gene matches. The CDR3 length is 16 residues. Concerning this clone itself: Antigen unknown.

Some clones are missing from TCRdb's copy, which holds only in-frame ones; the method was immunoSEQ multiplex PCR. Of about 92,000 clones in the sample, over 80% were seen once. Time point meaning: cycle 4 day 1 (C4D1), after less than 7 weeks of nivolumab. Every patient had relapsed following autologous stem cell transplantation, and cohorts differed in brentuximab vedotin exposure. This chain uses TRBV9 with TRBJ2-1; TRBD2 matches at 10 bases. The TCR sequence derives from a human donor with classical Hodgkin lymphoma. The starting material was peripheral blood mononuclear cells (PBMCs), obtained before the fourth cycle of nivolumab. CDR3 sequence: CASSAAGLALYNEQFF. The CDR3 DNA follows: TGTGCCAGCAGCGCGGCGGGACTAGCGCTGTACAATGAGCAGTTCTTC.